The 32 T cell receptor beta chains in this list originate from one sample, sequenced in a study. Each CDR3 protein gets one entry after TCRdb re-called the 5' RACE reads with MiXCR. The sample yields some 8,000 distinct CDR3 sequences, approximately 52% seen once. The sample consisted of memory CD4+ T cells sorted from a lymph node. Regarding subset: memory CD4+ T cells, CD4+CD45RO+CD25-. These receptor sequences come from a female donor with breast cancer.

This chain uses TRBV10-3 with TRBJ1-4; 8 bases align to TRBD1. This CDR3 contains 14 residues. Germline assignment: CDR1 ENHRY and CDR2 SYGVKD. The junction had 8 bases not matched to a gene; V was cut back by 6 bases and J by 8 bases. The CDR3 sequence is CAIRDGQGGEKLFF. DNA of the CDR3: TGTGCCATCAGAGATGGACAGGGTGGCGAAAAACTGTTTTTT.

This clonotype was picked up a small number of times. The chain combines TRBV20-1 with TRBJ2-1, with D tentatively TRBD2 (5 bases). Per germline, CDR1 DFQATT and CDR2 SNEGSKA (reference sequence). The CDR3 runs 15 residues. Trimming took 0 bases from V and 9 from J, leaving 18 bases between them. The CDR3 loop is CSARDFGLLVTEQFF. CDR3 coding DNA: TGCAGTGCTAGAGATTTCGGACTTCTCGTAACTGAGCAGTTCTTC.

This clonotype was detected only a few times. This chain joins TRBV7-8 and TRBJ1-1, with a weak D call TRBD1 (5 bases). Trimming took off 0 bases at V and 4 bases at J, with 9 bases between the two ends. There are 14 residues in the CDR3. Germline-derived CDR1 and CDR2 are SGHVS and FQNEAQ. The CDR3 protein is CASSLAWGSTEAFF. CDR3 bases: TGTGCCAGCAGCTTAGCATGGGGGTCCACTGAAGCTTTCTTT.

This clonotype was counted only a few times. The CDR3 is CASSYGEGAGYGYTF. The CDR3 region has the DNA TGTGCCAGCAGTTACGGGGAAGGGGCCGGCTATGGCTACACCTTC. The rearrangement joins TRBV6-2 or TRBV6-3 to TRBJ1-2; D perhaps matches TRBD1 (5 bases). The CDR3 length is 15 residues. The V gene's germline CDR1 is MNHEY and CDR2 SVGEGT. The V end was cut by 2 bases, the J end by 4 bases, with 14 bases between.

The genes are TRBV7-9 and TRBJ2-1; TRBD2 matches 7 bases. The CDR3 runs to 14 residues. Germline V gene lookup returns CDR1 SEHNR and CDR2 FQNEAQ (reference sequence). After removal of 6 bases from V and 8 bases from J, the junction contained 10 bases not matched to a gene. The CDR3 loop is CASRRSGTADEQFF. CDR3 DNA: TGTGCCAGCAGACGCAGCGGGACCGCCGATGAGCAGTTCTTC.

The CDR3 loop reads CSAGQTRTDTQYF. DNA for the CDR3: TGCAGTGCCGGACAAACTCGCACAGATACGCAGTATTTT. The V and J genes are TRBV20-1 and TRBJ2-3; possibly TRBD1 for D (5 bases). Trimming left V 6 bases short and J 1 base short, with 11 bases between. CDR3 length: 13 amino acids. CDR1 and CDR2 (germline): DFQATT, SNEGSKA (reference sequence).

The chain joins TRBV12-3 or TRBV12-4 to TRBJ1-6, with 8 bases aligning to TRBD1. J was trimmed by 10 bases and V by 5 bases; bases with no gene match: 10. The CDR3 runs to 15 residues. The CDR3 region is CASSPPGTGPSPLHF. The CDR3 DNA reads as TGTGCCAGCAGTCCTCCCGGGACAGGTCCATCACCCCTCCACTTT.

This clonotype was found a few times. The chain employs TRBV5-1 and TRBJ2-1; 12 bases map to TRBD2. CDR1 and CDR2 from the germline V gene are SGHRS and YFSETQ. The length of the CDR3 is 14 residues. The ends lost 7 bases at V and 8 bases at J; junction bases unmatched: 7. The CDR3 is CASLLAGGKDEQFF. As DNA, the CDR3 is TGCGCCAGCCTACTAGCGGGAGGCAAGGATGAGCAGTTCTTC.

This clonotype was picked up a small number of times. The rearrangement links TRBV12-3 or TRBV12-4 to TRBJ1-5; D gene ambiguous. This CDR3 region has 14 residues. Trimming stripped 6 bases from V and 4 bases from J, with 13 bases between. The DNA of the CDR3 is TGTGCCAGCAGCCCGAGTGGAACAAATCAGCCCCAGCATTTT. Its protein is CASSPSGTNQPQHF.

This clonotype was counted only a few times. The J gene is TRBJ2-3, the V gene TRBV5-1; D could derive from TRBD1 or TRBD2 (6 bases each). The CDR3 sequence is 17 residues long. V was trimmed by 0 bases and J by 3 bases, leaving 17 bases between them. CDR1 is SGHRS and CDR2 is YFSETQ in the germline V gene. The CDR3 DNA is TGCGCCAGCAGCTTGGATGTCGGGGGAAGGGGGACAGATACGCAGTATTTT. Its translation is CASSLDVGGRGTDTQYF.

Comment on this clonotype: A single base separates this from a much larger clone, so it may be a read error. The chain uses TRBV9 and TRBJ2-5; D is unclear. This CDR3 is built from 13 residues. The germline V gene encodes CDR1 SGDLS and CDR2 YYNGEE. CDR3 sequence (DNA): TGTGCCTGCAGCGCAGGCTACCAAGAGACCCAGTACTTC. The encoded protein is CACSAGYQETQYF.

The CDR3 coding sequence is TGCGCCAGCAGCTCAACCTATACCCAGCTTAGTCGGCAGTACTTC. The encoded protein is CASSSTYTQLSRQYF. The rearrangement uses TRBV5-1 and TRBJ2-7; no definite D call. There are 15 residues in the CDR3. Germline V gives CDR1 SGHRS, CDR2 YFSETQ. Trimming shortened V by 3 bases and J by 9 bases, and 22 bases separated the two germline ends. The full variable domain, in which reference TRBV5-1 and TRBJ2-7 provide the parts outside the CDR3, is KAGVTQTPRYLIKTRGQQVTLSCSPISGHRSVSWYQQTPGQGLQFLFEYFSETQRNKGNFPGRFSGRQFSNSRSEMNVSTLELGDSALYLCASSSTYTQLSRQYFGPGTRLTVT.

The table lists this clonotype with a few counts. The chain carries TRBV2 and TRBJ1-2, with TRBD1 as a possible D gene (5 bases). V was trimmed by 1 base and J by 2 bases, leaving 17 bases between them. The CDR3 runs 17 residues. Germline V gene data show CDR1 as SNHLY and CDR2 as FYNNEI. CDR3 region: CASSEGSSRQGNYGYTF. The CDR3 coding sequence is TGTGCCAGCAGTGAAGGGTCGAGTCGGCAGGGAAACTATGGCTACACCTTC. Looking up the rest from reference TRBV2 and TRBJ1-2 gives the full variable domain: EPEVTQTPSHQVTQMGQEVILRCVPISNHLYFYWYRQILGQKVEFLVSFYNNEISEKSEIFDDQFSVERPDGSNFTLKIRSTKLEDSAMYFCASSEGSSRQGNYGYTFGSGTRLTVV.

This rearrangement joins TRBV28 to TRBJ2-1, with D possibly TRBD1 on 5 matching bases. The CDR3 extends over 11 amino acids. CDR1 MDHEN and CDR2 SYDVKM come from the germline V gene. Trimming left V 5 bases short and J 15 bases short, with 14 bases between. The CDR3 coding sequence is TGTGCCAGCAGTATGACCTCAGGGTGGTTCTTC. It specifies CASSMTSGWFF.

The V gene is TRBV29-1, the J gene TRBJ1-2; perhaps TRBD1 as D (5 bases). Germline lookup yields CDR1 SQVTM and CDR2 ANQGSEA. The V end lost 7 bases, the J end lost 3 bases, and 15 bases lay between the germline ends. The CDR3 length is 13 residues. CDR3 protein: CSAGGPDYYGYTF. In DNA, the CDR3 is TGCAGCGCTGGGGGACCCGATTACTATGGCTACACCTTC. The entire variable domain, with the rest obtained from reference TRBV29-1 and TRBJ1-2, is as follows: SAVISQKPSRDICQRGTSLTIQCQVDSQVTMMFWYRQQPGQSLTLIATANQGSEATYESGFVIDKFPISRPNLTFSTLTVSNMSPEDSSIYLCSAGGPDYYGYTFGSGTRLTVV.

A note on this clonotype: This may come from a read error, since a much larger clone is one base off. This chain connects TRBV20-1 to TRBJ2-7; D is perhaps TRBD2 (5 bases). The CDR3 is 13 amino acids. Germline lookup yields CDR1 DFQATT and CDR2 SNEGSKA (reference sequence). In nucleotides, the CDR3 is TGCGGTGCTAGTGGCCTAGGCGGGTTCGAGCAGTACTTC. It translates to CGASGLGGFEQYF.

This clonotype was observed a few times. This sequence joins TRBV5-1 and TRBJ2-3; D possibly corresponds to TRBD1 (6 bases). Trimming left V 6 bases short and J 2 bases short, with 16 bases between. CDR3 length equals 15 residues. From germline, CDR1 is SGHRS and CDR2 YFSETQ. CDR3 sequence reads: CASTSGVALTDTQYF. The DNA of the CDR3 is TGCGCCAGCACCTCAGGGGTAGCGCTCACAGATACGCAGTATTTT.

For this clonotype: At one boundary the junction diverges from the germline segment, which might be a read error. This chain joins TRBV5-7 and TRBJ2-4; D is perhaps TRBD1 (5 bases). Being an ORF, TRBV5-7 has a function that is uncertain. The CDR3 contains 13 residues. In DNA, the CDR3 is TGCGCCAGCAGCGTTCAGGGCCAAAACATTCAGTACTTC. Its translation: CASSVQGQNIQYF.

Within the sample, this clonotype is medium-sized (0.01 to 0.1%). The J gene is TRBJ2-2, the V gene TRBV20-1; D perhaps matches TRBD1 (6 bases). In germline, CDR1 is DFQATT, CDR2 SNEGSKA (reference sequence). The germline V and J ends were trimmed by 4 bases and 1 base, with 10 bases remaining between them. The CDR3 sequence is 14 residues long. The CDR3 loop reads CSAIRTVNTGELFF. The CDR3 coding sequence is TGCAGTGCTATTCGGACAGTGAACACCGGGGAGCTGTTTTTT.

J is TRBJ1-6 and V is TRBV20-1; D remains ambiguous. Deletions cut 5 bases from V and 8 bases from J, with 16 bases between. Germline CDR1 is DFQATT and CDR2 is SNEGSKA (reference sequence). The CDR3 sequence is 14 residues long. The CDR3 loop is CSAPRAAYDSPLHF. In DNA form, the CDR3 reads TGCAGTGCTCCGCGGGCAGCCTACGATTCACCCCTCCACTTT.

This clonotype came up a few times. The rearrangement joins TRBV10-2 to TRBJ1-5; D is undetermined. Looked up from germline, CDR1 is WSHSY and CDR2 is SAAADI. CDR3 length equals 13 residues. V was shortened by 10 bases and J by 3 bases, with 13 bases between the two germline ends. CDR3 loop: CATTERNNQPQHF. For the CDR3, the DNA is TGCGCCACCACGGAAAGGAACAATCAGCCCCAGCATTTT.

V and J are TRBV12-3 or TRBV12-4 and TRBJ2-3; 8 positions agree with TRBD2. The CDR3 contains 15 residues. V dropped 6 bases and J dropped 1; count of bases not matched to a gene: 6. CDR3 in amino acids: CASSRGLAGTDTQYF. In DNA, the CDR3 is TGTGCCAGCAGCCGAGGACTAGCTGGCACAGATACGCAGTATTTT.

The chain couples TRBV5-1 to TRBJ1-5, with TRBD1 matching 10 bases. The CDR3 loop spans 15 amino acids. The V segment lost 4 bases and the J segment 7 bases; nucleotides outside the gene matches: 8. The V gene's germline CDR1 is SGHRS and CDR2 YFSETQ. The CDR3 reads CASSPGTGVEQPQHF. DNA for the CDR3: TGCGCCAGCAGCCCAGGGACAGGGGTTGAACAGCCCCAGCATTTT.

V usage is TRBV7-9 and J usage is TRBJ2-3, with TRBD2 as a possible D gene (5 bases). Per the germline V gene, CDR1 is SEHNR and CDR2 is FQNEAQ (reference sequence). The CDR3 covers 15 residues. V was trimmed by 4 bases and J by 1 base, leaving 12 bases between them. This CDR3 reads CASSYPTTGTDTQYF. DNA of the CDR3: TGTGCCAGCAGCTACCCGACTACAGGCACAGATACGCAGTATTTT.

Turning to this clonotype: Sequence at one end of the junction differs from germline and may be a read error. This rearrangement joins TRBV20-1 to TRBJ2-1, with 16 bases fitting TRBD2. The CDR3 is 15 residues long. Germline V CDR1 and CDR2: DFQATT, SNEGSKA (reference sequence). This chain's CDR3 is CGARGTSGGASEQFF. For the CDR3, the DNA is TGCGGTGCTAGAGGGACTAGCGGGGGGGCCAGTGAGCAGTTCTTC.

Only a few counts were recorded for this clonotype. The chain recombines TRBV7-2 with TRBJ2-7; D is unresolved. Germline CDR1 reads SGHTA; CDR2 reads FQGNSA. The CDR3 is 12 residues long. V was cut by 4 bases and J by 4 bases, with 8 bases left in between. The CDR3 sequence is CASSWVPYEQYF. CDR3 in DNA: TGTGCCAGCAGCTGGGTCCCATACGAGCAGTACTTC. Drawing the rest from reference TRBV7-2 and TRBJ2-7, the complete variable domain is GAGVSQSPSNKVTEKGKDVELRCDPISGHTALYWYRQSLGQGLEFLIYFQGNSAPDKSGLPSDRFSAERTGGSVSTLTIQRTQQEDSAVYLCASSWVPYEQYFGPGTRLTVT.

The rearrangement links TRBV12-3 or TRBV12-4 to TRBJ2-1; TRBD2 agrees at 10 bases. Unmatched junction bases numbered 8, after V lost 5 bases and J lost 7 bases. The CDR3 extends over 15 amino acids. The CDR3 here is CASSLASGRLNEQFF. DNA of the CDR3: TGTGCCAGCAGTCTCGCTAGCGGGAGACTGAATGAGCAGTTCTTC.

The rearrangement uses TRBV20-1 and TRBJ2-7; no firm D call. The V gene's germline CDR1 is DFQATT and CDR2 SNEGSKA (reference sequence). The V gene lost 3 bases and the J gene lost 2 bases, with 8 bases spanning the gap. This CDR3 is 12 amino acids long. CDR3 residues: CSASAPTYEQYF. Written as DNA, the CDR3 is TGCAGTGCTAGTGCGCCGACCTACGAGCAGTACTTC.

V is TRBV29-1 and J is TRBJ2-1; 11 bases map to TRBD2. This CDR3 is built from 13 residues. CDR1 and CDR2 from the germline V gene are SQVTM and ANQGSEA. The junction had 3 bases not matched to a gene; V was cut back by 5 bases and J by 6 bases. The CDR3 loop reads CSVSGTSGNEQFF. The CDR3 DNA reads as TGCAGCGTTTCCGGGACTAGCGGCAATGAGCAGTTCTTC.

This clonotype was found a few times. This chain connects TRBV20-1 to TRBJ2-1, with 11 bases that match TRBD2. The CDR3 covers 13 residues. V lost 6 bases and J lost 10; bases outside the gene matches: 8. The germline CDR1 and CDR2 sequences are DFQATT and SNEGSKA (reference sequence). The CDR3 here is CSAPGLAEMEQFF. The CDR3 bases are TGCAGTGCCCCGGGACTAGCGGAGATGGAGCAGTTCTTC.

This clonotype has more than one count but fewer than ten. This chain joins TRBV6-1 and TRBJ2-5; TRBD2 aligns across 9 bases. CDR3 size: 16 residues. Looked up from germline, CDR1 is MNHNS and CDR2 is SASEGT. Trimming removed 4 bases from V and 0 bases from J; junction bases left unmatched: 6. CDR3 in amino acids: CASSGRLAAYQETQYF. The CDR3 DNA is TGTGCCAGCAGTGGACGACTAGCGGCGTACCAAGAGACCCAGTACTTC.

Only a few counts were recorded for this clonotype. CDR3 region: CAWSLSPVDEQYF. In DNA form, the CDR3 reads TGTGCCTGGAGTCTTTCCCCTGTCGACGAGCAGTACTTC. The gene calls are TRBV30 and TRBJ2-7, with no clear D. Deletions cut 2 bases from V and 5 bases from J, with 13 bases between. Germline V CDR1 and CDR2: GTSNPN, SVGIG (reference sequence). The length of the CDR3 is 13 residues.